A selection of T cell receptor beta chains follows, all from one sample in a study of tumor-infiltrating lymphocytes in primary liver carcinoma. Via MiXCR, TCRdb re-called the multiplex PCR reads, giving one row per CDR3 protein. The table lists 330,000 or so distinct CDR3 sequences, less than 65% of them singletons. The sample taken for sequencing was peripheral blood. These receptors came from a man in his forties or fifties with primary liver carcinoma and hepatitis B virus infection. The CDR3 runs from the conserved cysteine through the conserved F or W. A D gene is named only where the DNA matches it firmly. The listing skips clone size in some rows; elsewhere it reads once, few, many or a size class.

j_call | clone_size | d_call | v_call | cdr3_nt | cdr3_aa
TRBJ2-5 | NA | NA | TRBV11-2 | TGTGCCAGCAGCTTACGCCCCGGTCAGGGCGGAGAGACCCAGTACTTC | CASSLRPGQGGETQYF
TRBJ2-1 | once | NA | TRBV12-3/TRBV12-4 | TGTGCCAACATCTTGGCGGGCGCGTCCTACAATGAGCAGTTCTTC | CANILAGASYNEQFF
TRBJ2-6 | NA | NA | TRBV4-1 | TGCGCCAGCAGCCAAGATAAGACTGCCACTGGGGCCAACGTCCTGACTTTC | CASSQDKTATGANVLTF
TRBJ2-5 | NA | TRBD2 | TRBV19 | TGTGCCAGTAGTATAGTTGCGGGAGGACCCGAGACCCAGTACTTC | CASSIVAGGPETQYF
TRBJ1-5 | many | TRBD1 | TRBV6-5 | TGTGCCAGCAGAAAGACAGGGAATTGGCAGCCCCAGCATTTT | CASRKTGNWQPQHF
TRBJ2-7 | many | NA | TRBV4-3 | TGCGCCAGCAGCCAAGACCACGGGTCCTACGAGCAGTACTTC | CASSQDHGSYEQYF
TRBJ1-3 | few | NA | TRBV6-5 | TGTGCCAGCAGTTACAGGTTCTACTCTGGAAACACCATATATTTT | CASSYRFYSGNTIYF
TRBJ2-7 | NA | NA | TRBV7-8 | TGTGCCAGCAGCCCCCACTACGAGCAGTACTTC | CASSPHYEQYF
TRBJ2-3 | NA | TRBD1 | TRBV28 | TGTGCCAGCAGTCCAGGGGGCAGTGGCACAGATACGCAGTATTTT | CASSPGGSGTDTQYF
TRBJ2-1 | NA | TRBD2 | TRBV6-1 | TGTGCCAGCAGTGATACGGGAGGGACCTACAATGATCAGTTCTTC | CASSDTGGTYNDQFF
TRBJ2-3 | NA | NA | TRBV5-4 | TGTGCCAGCAGCGTTAGGGCGGGAAGCAGAGATACGCAGTATTTT | CASSVRAGSRDTQYF
TRBJ1-1 | NA | NA | TRBV28 | TGTGCCAGCAGATCCGGTCTGAACACTGAAGCTTTCTTT | CASRSGLNTEAFF
TRBJ2-7 | few | TRBD2 | TRBV4-3 | TGCGCCAGCAGCCAAGGTCAAGGCACTAGCGGGGGAAAGTACTTC | CASSQGQGTSGGKYF
TRBJ2-3 | NA | NA | TRBV7-9 | TGTGCCAGCAGTCGACTAGATACGCAGTATTTT | CASSRLDTQYF
TRBJ2-7 | many | NA | TRBV4-1 | TGCGCCAGCAGCCCCAGAACGGACTGGCCCTACGAGCAGTACTTC | CASSPRTDWPYEQYF
TRBJ2-2 | NA | TRBD2 | TRBV30 | TGTGCCTGGAGTGCGACTAGCGGGAGGGCCTTGAACACCGTGGAGCTGTTTTTT | CAWSATSGRALNTVELFF
TRBJ2-3 | many | NA | TRBV6-2/TRBV6-3 | TGTGCCAGCAGTTACGGCAGCGGTGGTCCGGTGGCGCAGTATTTT | CASSYGSGGPVAQYF
TRBJ2-1 | many | NA | TRBV6-2/TRBV6-3 | TGTGCCAGCAGGAGGGACTCAAACAATGAGCAGTTCTTC | CASRRDSNNEQFF
TRBJ2-7 | NA | NA | TRBV11-1 | TGTGCCAGCAGCCCGGACAGTTTTACCAACTACGAGCAGTACTTC | CASSPDSFTNYEQYF
TRBJ2-5 | NA | NA | TRBV11-1 | TGTGCCAGCAGCTCGCAAGGACAATTCCAAGAGACCCGGTACTTC | CASSSQGQFQETRYF
TRBJ2-7 | NA | TRBD2 | TRBV11-1 | TGTGTCAGCAGCACCCTAAGCGGGAGGGCTCGCGAGCATTACTTC | CVSSTLSGRAREHYF
TRBJ2-1 | few | NA | TRBV11-2 | TGTGCTAGCAGCTTAGAGCCAGGAAATGAGCAGTTCTTC | CASSLEPGNEQFF
TRBJ2-7 | NA | TRBD1 | TRBV11-2 | TGCACCAGCAGCCAAACCGGGACAGGGCTGTACGAGCAGTACTTC | CTSSQTGTGLYEQYF
TRBJ2-3 | once | TRBD1 | TRBV5-4 | TGTGCCAGCAGCCACGCAGGGGGCTTTCTTCGCACAGATACGCAGTATTTT | CASSHAGGFLRTDTQYF
TRBJ2-7 | NA | NA | TRBV4-1 | TGCTCCAGCAGCCAAGCCGGGGGCTCACAGTACTTC | CSSSQAGGSQYF
TRBJ2-1 | many | TRBD1 | TRBV6-1 | TGTGCCAGCATTAGGGACAGCCTAGGGAAAAATGAGCAGTTCTTC | CASIRDSLGKNEQFF
TRBJ1-5 | NA | NA | TRBV10-2 | TGCGCCAGCAGTGGTGACAGTCAGCCCCAGCATTTT | CASSGDSQPQHF
TRBJ2-6 | few | NA | TRBV5-4 | TGTGCCAGCAGCTGGGCTGGGGCCAGCGTCCTGACTTTC | CASSWAGASVLTF
TRBJ2-7 | NA | NA | TRBV10-1 | TGCGCCAGCAGCGAACCGGCAAGACGATACGAGCAGTACTTC | CASSEPARRYEQYF
TRBJ2-1 | many | TRBD1 | TRBV6-5 | TGTGCCAGCACCTTGACAGGGGCCGAATCCTACAATGAGCAGTTCTTC | CASTLTGAESYNEQFF
TRBJ2-2 | NA | NA | TRBV6-5 | TGTGCCAGCAGTTACTCTGGGAGCATCGGGGAGCTGTTTTTT | CASSYSGSIGELFF
TRBJ2-2 | few | NA | TRBV6-1 | TGTGCCAGCATACGGTCACAGGGTTCCACCGGGGAGCTGTTTTTT | CASIRSQGSTGELFF
TRBJ2-7 | NA | TRBD1 | TRBV11-2 | TGTGCCAGCAACTCTTCATCCGGGACAGCCCCCTACGAGCAGTACTTC | CASNSSSGTAPYEQYF
TRBJ1-5 | NA | NA | TRBV6-2/TRBV6-3 | TGTGCCAGCAGTTACGGGATGCGACAGGAGTTAATAAATCAGCCCCAGCATTTT | CASSYGMRQELINQPQHF
TRBJ2-7 | NA | NA | TRBV28 | TGTGCCAGCAGTTTCTCGGGACTCCCATCCTACGAGCAGTACTTC | CASSFSGLPSYEQYF
TRBJ2-7 | NA | NA | TRBV11-2 | TGTGCCAACAGTTTAGATCGAGAGGTTTACGAGCAGTACTTC | CANSLDREVYEQYF
TRBJ2-7 | NA | NA | TRBV28 | TGTGCCAGCAGTTTAGAGGGTTCCGTGGGCGAGCGGTACTTC | CASSLEGSVGERYF
TRBJ2-1 | many | NA | TRBV11-2 | TGTGCCAGCAGCTTAGTTCTAGCCGAGCAGTTCTTC | CASSLVLAEQFF
TRBJ1-2 | few | NA | TRBV12-3/TRBV12-4 | TGTGCCAGCACCTTGGGGGGGGGTGGCTACACCTTC | CASTLGGGGYTF
TRBJ2-7 | few | NA | TRBV5-5 | TGTGCCAGCAGCTCCGGGACTTCAGAAGCCTACGAGCAGTACTTC | CASSSGTSEAYEQYF
TRBJ2-7 | NA | NA | TRBV4-3 | TGTGCCAGCTGCCAAGAATGGACTACCAACCTGGGACAGTACTTC | CASCQEWTTNLGQYF
TRBJ2-1 | few | TRBD1 | TRBV5-1 | TGCGCCAGCAGCTTAGGTATACAGGGGGCGCGGAGCGACTCCTACAATGAGCAGTTCTTC | CASSLGIQGARSDSYNEQFF
TRBJ2-5 | many | NA | TRBV11-2 | TGTGCCAGCAGCTTAGGGGCTAGCGCAGAGACCCAGTACTTC | CASSLGASAETQYF
TRBJ2-3 | few | TRBD1 | TRBV6-5 | TGTGCCAGCAGTTACAGTGGGACAGAGACAGATACGCAGTATTTT | CASSYSGTETDTQYF
TRBJ1-3 | few | NA | TRBV6-1 | TGTGCCAGCAGTCAAGACCCTCCTCCTGGAAACACCATATATTTT | CASSQDPPPGNTIYF
TRBJ2-2 | many | NA | TRBV4-1 | TGCGCCAGCAGCCTAAGCGCCCGCGGGGAGCTGTTTTTT | CASSLSARGELFF
TRBJ2-3 | NA | NA | TRBV4-1 | TGCGTCAGCAGCCAAGAAAGCACCCCGAGCACAGATACGCAGTATTTT | CVSSQESTPSTDTQYF
TRBJ1-5 | NA | NA | TRBV4-2 | TGTGCCAGCAGCCAAGATGGCGTGTCGAGTCAGCCCCATCATTTT | CASSQDGVSSQPHHF
TRBJ1-1 | NA | NA | TRBV29-1 | TGCAGCGTGGCCGTACAGGGTGTTGAAACTTTCTTT | CSVAVQGVETFF
TRBJ2-3 | NA | TRBD2 | TRBV11-2 | TGTGCAAGCTCCCAGGGACTAGCGGGAGCAGATATGCAGTATTTT | CASSQGLAGADMQYF
TRBJ1-4 | few | NA | TRBV29-1 | TGCAGCGCCACACGGGCCTCGGGTGAAAAACTGTTTTTT | CSATRASGEKLFF
TRBJ2-2 | many | NA | TRBV4-2 | TGTGCCAGCAGCCAAGATGGCCAACGCACCGGGGAGCTGTTTTTT | CASSQDGQRTGELFF
TRBJ2-2 | NA | TRBD1 | TRBV12-3/TRBV12-4 | TGTGCCAGCAGTCCCCAGGGGGCGGACTTGAACACCGGGGAGCTGTTTTTT | CASSPQGADLNTGELFF
TRBJ2-6 | NA | NA | TRBV5-1 | TGCGCCAGCAGCGGGGGTGCAGGCCGCACTCTGACTAACGTCCTGACTTTC | CASSGGAGRTLTNVLTF
TRBJ2-5 | few | NA | TRBV11-2 | TGTGCCAGCAGTCAGACAAGGGGACAAGAGACCCAATACTTC | CASSQTRGQETQYF
TRBJ2-3 | NA | TRBD2 | TRBV11-2 | TGTGCCAGCAGCTTAGTTGCGGGAGGGGCATATACGCAGTATTTT | CASSLVAGGAYTQYF
TRBJ1-2 | NA | NA | TRBV11-1 | NA | CASSSGQNYGCTF